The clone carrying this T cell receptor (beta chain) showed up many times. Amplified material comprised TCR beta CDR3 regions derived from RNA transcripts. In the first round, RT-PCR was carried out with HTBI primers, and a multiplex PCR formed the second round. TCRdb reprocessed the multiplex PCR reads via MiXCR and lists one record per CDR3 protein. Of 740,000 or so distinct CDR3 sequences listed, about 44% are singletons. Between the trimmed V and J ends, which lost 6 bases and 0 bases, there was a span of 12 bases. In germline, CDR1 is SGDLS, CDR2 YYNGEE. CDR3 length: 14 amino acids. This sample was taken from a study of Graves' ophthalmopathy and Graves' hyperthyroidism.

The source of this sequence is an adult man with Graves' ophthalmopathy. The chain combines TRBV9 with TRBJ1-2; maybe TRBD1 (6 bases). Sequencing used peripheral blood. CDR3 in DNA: TGTGCCAGCACCGGACAGACCGCTAACTATGGCTACACCTTC. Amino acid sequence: CASTGQTANYGYTF. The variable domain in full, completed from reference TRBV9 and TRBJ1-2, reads DSGVTQTPKHLITATGQRVTLRCSPRSGDLSVYWYQQSLDQGLQFLIQYYNGEERAKGNILERFSAQQFPDLHSELNLSSLELGDSALYFCASTGQTANYGYTFGSGTRLTVV.